Each of the 30 T cell receptor beta chains below was sequenced from the same sample in a study of ipilimumab plus nivolumab after autologous stem cell transplantation. This table comes from immunoSEQ multiplex PCR, and its TCRdb copy is limited to in-frame clones, with some not included. The sample lists about 15,000 clones, roughly 80% seen once, with under 40% in the top ten. This specimen was PBMCs, taken in a trial of ipilimumab plus nivolumab as post-transplant consolidation. These receptors all stem from a male donor with diffuse large B-cell lymphoma.

V and J are TRBV7-8 and TRBJ2-1; D perhaps matches TRBD2 (6 bases). Germline CDR1 is SGHVS and CDR2 is FQNEAQ. With 5 bases removed from V and 0 bases from J, the gap between germline ends came to 14 bases. The CDR3 is 16 amino acids. In nucleotides, the CDR3 is TGTGCCAGCAGCCAGCAGGGCGGGAACTCCTACAATGAGCAGTTCTTC. Residues: CASSQQGGNSYNEQFF.

This sequence joins TRBV18 and TRBJ1-2; the D gene is possibly TRBD1 (5 bases). The CDR3 extends over 15 amino acids. V lost 0 bases to trimming and J lost 0 bases, with 8 bases between them. Germline values: CDR1 KGHSH, CDR2 LQKENI. The CDR3 protein is CASSPPGEPNYGYTF. The CDR3 nucleotides are TGTGCCAGCTCACCACCGGGGGAGCCTAACTATGGCTACACCTTC.

The rearrangement joins TRBV29-1 to TRBJ1-2, with D perhaps TRBD1 (5 bases). The CDR3 has 13 amino acids. Germline V gives CDR1 SQVTM, CDR2 ANQGSEA. V was clipped by 4 bases and J by 8 bases, with 17 bases between them. The CDR3 DNA reads as TGCAGCGTTGCCGACAGATCCCTTGGAGGCTACACCTTC. Residues: CSVADRSLGGYTF.

J is TRBJ1-1 and V is TRBV5-5; 7 nucleotides line up with TRBD1. Germline CDR1 reads SGHKS; CDR2 reads YYEKEE (reference sequence). V dropped 5 bases and J dropped 5; count of bases not matched to a gene: 9. The CDR3 covers 14 residues. CDR3 residues: CASSLTGDWTEAFF. CDR3 bases: TGTGCCAGCAGTCTCACAGGGGATTGGACTGAAGCTTTCTTT. The full variable domain, completed using reference TRBV5-5 and TRBJ1-1, is DAGVTQSPTHLIKTRGQQVTLRCSPISGHKSVSWYQQVLGQGPQFIFQYYEKEERGRGNFPDRFSARQFPNYSSELNVNALLLGDSALYLCASSLTGDWTEAFFGQGTRLTVV.

This clone came up a few times. The chain combines TRBV30 with TRBJ2-1; D may correspond to TRBD1 or TRBD2 (5 bases each). Germline CDR1 is GTSNPN and CDR2 is SVGIG (reference sequence). The CDR3 covers 15 residues. The V gene lost 3 bases and the J gene lost 6 bases, with 18 bases spanning the gap. CDR3 residues: CAWSKGELVTNEQFF. CDR3 DNA sequence: TGTGCCTGGAGCAAAGGGGAACTAGTTACCAATGAGCAGTTCTTC.

In DNA form, the CDR3 reads TGTGCCAGCAGCCAGGGGACAGGGTTCGAGCAGTACTTC. Translation gives CASSQGTGFEQYF. The chain joins TRBV7-3 to TRBJ2-7, with TRBD1 matching 9 bases. Losses at the gene ends were 5 bases for V and 6 bases for J; bases not matched to a gene: 5. Looked up from germline, CDR1 is SGHTA and CDR2 is FQGTGA. The CDR3 contains 13 residues.

Regarding this clone: One junction end disagrees with the germline gene, perhaps due to a read error. Here the CDR3 reads CASSSATNEKLFF. The DNA for the CDR3 is TGTGCCAGCTCCTCCGCAACAAATGAAAAACTGTTTTTT. V gene TRBV19 combines with J gene TRBJ1-4; D gene ambiguous. Germline V gene data show CDR1 as LNHDA and CDR2 as SQIVND (reference sequence). There are 13 residues in the CDR3.

The chain carries TRBV30 and TRBJ2-1; 16 nucleotides align to TRBD2. V was clipped by 4 bases and J by 4 bases; unmatched bases: 4. The CDR3 has 16 residues. CDR1 GTSNPN and CDR2 SVGIG come from the germline V gene (reference sequence). CDR3 loop: CAWTGTSGRGYNEQFF. The CDR3, as DNA: TGTGCCTGGACCGGGACTAGCGGGAGGGGGTACAATGAGCAGTTCTTC.

The V call is TRBV9, the J call TRBJ2-7, with 11 positions matching TRBD2. J lost 1 base, V lost 2 bases, and 2 bases had no gene match. Germline V gene lookup returns CDR1 SGDLS and CDR2 YYNGEE. This CDR3 has 15 residues. The CDR3 DNA reads as TGTGCCAGCAGCGTGACTAGCGGGGATTCCTACGAGCAGTACTTC. This encodes CASSVTSGDSYEQYF.

The chain is built from TRBV15 and TRBJ2-1; D is unresolved. With 0 bases removed from V and 10 bases from J, the gap between germline ends came to 10 bases. The CDR3 length is 13 residues. Germline lookup yields CDR1 LNHNV and CDR2 YYDKDF (reference sequence). CDR3 protein: CATSRDKGYEQFF. As DNA, the CDR3 is TGTGCCACCAGCAGAGATAAGGGTTACGAGCAGTTCTTC.

V is TRBV4-1 and J is TRBJ1-2; tentatively, D is TRBD1 (5 bases). Deletions cut 8 bases from V and 3 bases from J, with 19 bases between. Germline values: CDR1 MGHRA, CDR2 YSYEKL. The CDR3 length is 15 residues. Written as DNA, the CDR3 is TGCGCCAGCCAGACCATTAAGACAGATGACTATGGCTACACCTTC. It yields the protein CASQTIKTDDYGYTF.

The chain is built from TRBV5-6 and TRBJ2-2; D unclear. Germline CDR1 reads SGHDT; CDR2 reads YYEEEE. The germline V and J ends were trimmed by 1 base and 5 bases, with 6 bases remaining between them. CDR3 length: 13 residues. The CDR3 bases are TGTGCCAGCAGCTTGCTGGGAACCGGGGAGCTGTTTTTT. It is translated as CASSLLGTGELFF.

V usage is TRBV11-2 and J usage is TRBJ2-4; TRBD1 matches at 7 bases. From germline, CDR1 is SGHAT and CDR2 FQNNGV. The CDR3 totals 16 residues. The junction had 13 bases not matched to a gene; V was cut back by 3 bases and J by 8 bases. The CDR3 loop is CASSFRQGRSDDIQYF. CDR3 bases: TGTGCCAGCAGCTTCCGACAGGGAAGATCGGACGACATTCAGTACTTC. Using reference TRBV11-2 and TRBJ2-4 for the parts outside the CDR3, the full variable domain is EAGVAQSPRYKIIEKRQSVAFWCNPISGHATLYWYQQILGQGPKLLIQFQNNGVVDDSQLPKDRFSAERLKGVDSTLKIQPAKLEDSAVYLCASSFRQGRSDDIQYFGAGTRLSVL.

V gene TRBV5-1 combines with J gene TRBJ2-5, with D possibly TRBD1 on 5 matching bases. This CDR3 region has 12 residues. In germline, CDR1 is SGHRS, CDR2 YFSETQ. V lost 5 bases and J 3 bases, leaving 8 bases between the germline ends. For the CDR3, the DNA is TGCGCCAGCAGGGACAATGAAGAGACCCAGTACTTC. This translates into CASRDNEETQYF.

The rearrangement uses TRBV29-1 and TRBJ2-1, with 8 bases fitting TRBD1. The germline CDR1 and CDR2 sequences are SQVTM and ANQGSEA. The V gene end was trimmed by 6 bases and the J gene end by 5 bases; junction bases not matched to a gene: 9. The CDR3 is 14 residues long. The CDR3 bases are TGCAGCGTCAGGGACAGGAGCTTCGACAATGAGCAGTTCTTC. Protein: CSVRDRSFDNEQFF.

The V call is TRBV15, the J call TRBJ2-3; 14 bases fit TRBD2. The CDR3 length is 19 residues. Germline V gives CDR1 LNHNV, CDR2 YYDKDF (reference sequence). V was clipped by 2 bases and J by 3 bases; unmatched bases: 10. The CDR3 sequence is CATSRPGTSGSVWTDTQYF. The CDR3 DNA reads TGTGCCACCAGCAGACCTGGGACTAGCGGGAGTGTCTGGACAGATACGCAGTATTTT.

The chain links TRBV5-1 to TRBJ2-3; the D gene is possibly TRBD1 (5 bases). Trimming removed 1 base from V and 0 bases from J, with 9 bases in between. CDR1 SGHRS and CDR2 YFSETQ come from the germline V gene. The CDR3 is 15 amino acids. The CDR3 region is CASSLQGISTDTQYF. Written as DNA, the CDR3 is TGCGCCAGCAGCTTGCAGGGCATAAGCACAGATACGCAGTATTTT.

The rearrangement joins TRBV7-8 to TRBJ1-6; D is perhaps TRBD1 (5 bases). CDR1 is SGHVS, CDR2 FQNEAQ, per germline. The CDR3 totals 15 residues. The ends were cut back, 0 bases at V and 7 bases at J, with 10 bases in the middle. The CDR3 loop is CASSLAVGANSPLHF. The CDR3 DNA sequence: TGTGCCAGCAGCTTAGCAGTAGGGGCAAATTCACCCCTCCACTTT.

This rearrangement joins TRBV7-3 to TRBJ2-3; 7 nucleotides align to TRBD1. CDR1 and CDR2 (germline): SGHTA, FQGTGA. Trimming cost V 3 bases and J 3 bases; bases outside gene matches: 6. This CDR3 spans 15 amino acids. The CDR3 spells CASSFGDSRTDTQYF. CDR3 in DNA: TGTGCCAGCAGCTTTGGGGACAGCCGAACAGATACGCAGTATTTT.

The genes are TRBV6-6 and TRBJ2-7; D remains unclear. Trimming removed 4 bases from V and 4 bases from J, with 8 bases in between. The CDR3 length is 12 residues. CDR1 is MNHNY and CDR2 is SVGAGI in the germline V gene (reference sequence). CDR3 nucleotides: TGTGCCAGCAGTTTTATGTATTACGAGCAGTACTTC. Its translation is CASSFMYYEQYF.

This clone was seen only a few times. The V gene is TRBV30, the J gene TRBJ1-4; weak D call: TRBD1 (6 bases). Between the trimmed V and J ends, which lost 3 bases and 5 bases, there was a span of 13 bases. Germline assignment: CDR1 GTSNPN and CDR2 SVGIG (reference sequence). CDR3 length: 14 residues. The CDR3 protein is CAWSRLQGNEKLFF. The CDR3 DNA is TGTGCCTGGAGCCGACTCCAGGGGAATGAAAAACTGTTTTTT.

The J gene is TRBJ1-1, the V gene TRBV18; D remains unclear. The ends were cut back, 3 bases at V and 2 bases at J, with 7 bases in the middle. CDR1 is KGHSH and CDR2 is LQKENI in the germline V gene. The CDR3 is made up of 13 amino acids. The CDR3 sequence: CASSPQANTEAFF. Written as DNA, the CDR3 is TGTGCCAGCTCACCCCAAGCAAACACTGAAGCTTTCTTT.

Here the CDR3 reads CAWGGGHSYNEQFF. CDR3 bases: TGTGCCTGGGGCGGGGGTCACTCCTACAATGAGCAGTTCTTC. This chain joins TRBV30 and TRBJ2-1, with TRBD2 identical over 7 bases. J gave up 0 bases and V 5 bases, and 4 bases lay outside the gene matches. From germline, CDR1 is GTSNPN and CDR2 SVGIG (reference sequence). The length of the CDR3 is 14 residues.

The chain uses TRBV6-1 and TRBJ1-4; tentative D call: TRBD1 (5 bases). The CDR3 is 13 amino acids. The V gene's germline CDR1 is MNHNS and CDR2 SASEGT. V was clipped by 6 bases and J by 10 bases, with 15 bases between them. This CDR3 is CASSGDSFGKLFF. The CDR3 region has the DNA TGTGCCAGCAGCGGTGACAGTTTCGGAAAACTGTTTTTT.

This clone was counted a few times. This same CDR3 is encoded by further DNA sequences in the sample. The chain carries TRBV7-9 and TRBJ2-3; D not certain. Per the germline V gene, CDR1 is SEHNR and CDR2 is FQNEAQ (reference sequence). The germline V and J ends were trimmed by 5 bases and 5 bases, with 11 bases remaining between them. The CDR3 has 13 amino acids. CDR3 sequence (DNA): TGTGCCAGCAGCCTCTCGGGTGTAGATACGCAGTATTTT. Amino acid sequence: CASSLSGVDTQYF. Complete variable domain (other parts from reference TRBV7-9 and TRBJ2-3): DTGVSQNPRHKITKRGQNVTFRCDPISEHNRLYWYRQTLGQGPEFLTYFQNEAQLEKSRLLSDRFSAERPKGSFSTLEIQRTEQGDSAMYLCASSLSGVDTQYFGPGTRLTVL.

V usage is TRBV29-1 and J usage is TRBJ2-2; 8 positions match TRBD2. Germline CDR1 SQVTM, CDR2 ANQGSEA. The CDR3 is made up of 13 amino acids. J gave up 2 bases and V 7 bases, and 3 bases lay outside the gene matches. This chain's CDR3 is CSALAGNTGELFF. CDR3 nucleotide sequence: TGCAGCGCTTTAGCGGGAAACACCGGGGAGCTGTTTTTT.

The rearrangement links TRBV12-5 to TRBJ2-2; 11 nucleotides match TRBD2. The CDR3 loop spans 18 amino acids. V lost 0 bases to trimming and J lost 4 bases; unmatched junction nucleotides: 7. CDR1 is LGHNT and CDR2 is FRNRAP in the germline V gene. The CDR3 sequence is CASGLVLLAGARTGELFF. The DNA of the CDR3 is TGTGCTAGTGGTTTGGTATTACTAGCGGGAGCTCGCACCGGGGAGCTGTTTTTT.

The chain is built from TRBV5-1 and TRBJ2-1; TRBD2 agrees at 10 bases. Germline V gene sequence: CDR1 SGHRS, CDR2 YFSETQ. CDR3 length: 15 residues. The V segment lost 2 bases and the J segment 4 bases; nucleotides outside the gene matches: 3. The CDR3 sequence: CASSFLAGAYNEQFF. In DNA form, the CDR3 reads TGCGCCAGCAGCTTTCTAGCGGGAGCTTACAATGAGCAGTTCTTC.

J is TRBJ2-1 and V is TRBV2, with unresolved D. This CDR3 spans 13 amino acids. V was pared by 5 bases and J by 11 bases, with 16 bases between. CDR1 is SNHLY, CDR2 FYNNEI, per germline. The CDR3: CASSLSGPYQQFF. The CDR3 DNA follows: TGTGCCAGCAGTCTTTCAGGACCATATCAGCAGTTCTTC.

The chain recombines TRBV10-2 with TRBJ1-1; TRBD1 agrees at 9 bases. This CDR3 region has 13 residues. Germline values: CDR1 WSHSY, CDR2 SAAADI. The trim removed 9 bases at V and 2 bases at J, leaving 4 bases unmatched. As DNA, the CDR3 is TGCGCCAGTGTCACAGGGGGCAACACTGAAGCTTTCTTT. Translating it yields CASVTGGNTEAFF.